Each of the 3 T cell receptor beta chains below was sequenced from the same sample in a study of T cells after posttransplantation cyclophosphamide. Clones were sequenced by immunoSEQ multiplex PCR, and TCRdb holds only the in-frame ones, with some missing. Singletons are absent from the sample, which has some 37,000 clones. Sequencing was done on a sample of PBMCs. The receptors stem from a girl between 5 and 17 years old in good health, CMV-negative, and a related stem cell transplant donor.

This clone was detected ten times or more. This chain links TRBV5-4 with TRBJ2-7; tentatively, D is TRBD2 (5 bases). Germline CDR1 reads SGHNT; CDR2 reads YYREEE (reference sequence). Trimming shortened V by 2 bases and J by 3 bases, and 15 bases separated the two germline ends. The CDR3 totals 15 residues. Written as DNA, the CDR3 is TGTGCCAGCAGCTTTGGACTTGCCGGGATCTACGAGCAGTACTTC. Encoded protein: CASSFGLAGIYEQYF.

This clone turned up a few times. The rearrangement links TRBV9 to TRBJ2-5, with TRBD1 identical over 9 bases. The CDR3 totals 19 residues. Germline V lookup: CDR1 SGDLS, CDR2 YYNGEE. Trimming took 4 bases from V and 3 from J; bases not matched to a gene: 19. CDR3 bases: TGTGCCAGCAGCTTACACTCCGGGACAGGGAACGCAGGGGAAGAGACCCAGTACTTC. Its translation is CASSLHSGTGNAGEETQYF.

The chain joins TRBV5-1 to TRBJ2-2, with D tentatively TRBD1 (5 bases). The V gene's germline CDR1 is SGHRS and CDR2 YFSETQ. V was trimmed by 4 bases and J by 5 bases, leaving 18 bases between them. CDR3 size: 16 residues. CDR3 sequence reads: CASSPLQGRETGELFF. The DNA of the CDR3 is TGCGCCAGCAGCCCCTTGCAGGGTAGAGAAACCGGGGAGCTGTTTTTT.